Shown below are 32 T cell receptor beta chains from a single sample sequenced in a study of blood T cell repertoires in COVID-19 (dated by TCRdb to 2020 to 2021). Library prep was done by the immunoSEQ multiplex PCR assay. TCRdb stores this immuneACCESS table with in-frame sequences only. Part of the clones is absent; in the studies checked, under half of the shortfall reflects unresolved V genes, and no reason is known for the rest. Present in this sample are 300,000 to 400,000 clones, approximately 86% of which were seen just once. The ten largest clonotypes hold roughly 4% of the sample. Sequencing input: PBMCs or T cells enriched from blood (not recorded which). All receptors derive from a woman between 40 and 50 years old with acute COVID-19.

The CDR3 DNA follows: TGTGCCAGCACCCAAGAGGGCTCCAACTATGGCTACACCTTC. Translated: CASTQEGSNYGYTF. The chain joins TRBV2 to TRBJ1-2; no reliable D call. Germline lookup yields CDR1 SNHLY and CDR2 FYNNEI. V shed 7 bases and J shed 2 bases, with 14 bases lying between them. This CDR3 contains 14 residues.

The V call is TRBV9, the J call TRBJ2-7, with 10 positions matching TRBD2. V lost 3 bases, J lost 4 bases, and 10 bases stayed unmatched. CDR1 is SGDLS and CDR2 is YYNGEE in the germline V gene. The CDR3 runs to 16 residues. This CDR3 reads CASSETTSGPLYEQYF. CDR3 DNA: TGTGCCAGCAGCGAAACGACTAGCGGGCCTTTATACGAGCAGTACTTC.

The V call is TRBV27, the J call TRBJ1-2; TRBD1 might be the D (6 bases). Germline CDR1 MNHEY, CDR2 SMNVEV (reference sequence). The V and J ends lost 0 bases and 2 bases respectively, with 10 bases between them. The CDR3 length is 15 residues. In DNA, the CDR3 is TGTGCCAGCAGTTTATCGGGGGGGCGAAACTATGGCTACACCTTC. As protein: CASSLSGGRNYGYTF.

The rearrangement uses TRBV18 and TRBJ2-3, with a weak D call TRBD2 (5 bases). The CDR3 extends over 14 amino acids. V lost 0 bases, J lost 5 bases, and 9 bases lay in between. CDR1 is KGHSH and CDR2 is LQKENI in the germline V gene. This CDR3 is CASSPPLAGDTQYF. In DNA form, the CDR3 reads TGTGCCAGCTCACCACCCCTAGCAGGAGATACGCAGTATTTT.

The chain recombines TRBV7-2 with TRBJ1-2; D might be TRBD1 (6 bases). CDR1 SGHTA and CDR2 FQGNSA come from the germline V gene. With 5 bases removed from V and 12 bases from J, the gap between germline ends came to 22 bases. This CDR3 region has 14 residues. CDR3 loop: CASSPRGAGGFDTF. The CDR3 coding sequence is TGTGCCAGCAGCCCCCGGGGGGCAGGAGGTTTTGACACCTTC.

The V and J genes are TRBV5-1 and TRBJ2-5; 10 bases line up with TRBD1. After removal of 0 bases from V and 9 bases from J, the junction contained 5 bases not matched to a gene. The CDR3 is 14 residues long. CDR1 is SGHRS, CDR2 YFSETQ, per germline. The CDR3 is CASSLDGTGESQYF. The DNA for the CDR3 is TGCGCCAGCAGCTTGGACGGGACAGGGGAATCCCAGTACTTC.

V is TRBV28 and J is TRBJ2-6; D might be TRBD1 (5 bases). Trimming pared 10 bases from V and 0 bases from J, leaving 16 bases between. This CDR3 contains 16 residues. Per the germline V gene, CDR1 is MDHEN and CDR2 is SYDVKM. In DNA, the CDR3 is TGTGCCACCACGAGTTACGACAGCTCTGGGGCCAACGTCCTGACTTTC. Its translation is CATTSYDSSGANVLTF.

This clone has more than one count but fewer than ten. The rearrangement uses TRBV9 and TRBJ1-6; no definite D call. The length of the CDR3 is 14 residues. Trimming took 3 bases from V and 4 from J, leaving 8 bases between them. CDR1 is SGDLS, CDR2 YYNGEE, per germline. The CDR3 reads CASSEQSYNSPLHF. DNA for the CDR3: TGTGCCAGCAGCGAACAGTCTTATAATTCACCCCTCCACTTT.

The chain combines TRBV29-1 with TRBJ2-2; 8 bases map to TRBD2. V was pared by 1 base and J by 0 bases, with 4 bases of the junction left unmatched. This CDR3 has 16 amino acids. From germline, CDR1 is SQVTM and CDR2 ANQGSEA. CDR3 sequence: CSVEASGPTNTGELFF. The CDR3 nucleotides read TGCAGCGTTGAAGCTAGCGGGCCAACGAACACCGGGGAGCTGTTTTTT.

The chain combines TRBV19 with TRBJ2-7, with 7 bases identical to TRBD1. The V gene end was trimmed by 4 bases and the J gene end by 4 bases; junction bases not matched to a gene: 7. Looked up from germline, CDR1 is LNHDA and CDR2 is SQIVND (reference sequence). The CDR3 extends over 14 amino acids. CDR3 region: CASSREGGRYEQYF. For the CDR3, the DNA is TGTGCCAGTAGTAGAGAAGGGGGCCGATACGAGCAGTACTTC.

This chain joins TRBV19 and TRBJ1-1, with D perhaps matching TRBD1 (5 bases). V lost 5 bases to trimming and J lost 2 bases, with 9 bases between them. The CDR3 extends over 13 amino acids. CDR1 is LNHDA, CDR2 SQIVND, per germline (reference sequence). CDR3 residues: CASSWRGNTEAFF. Here the CDR3 DNA reads TGTGCCAGTAGTTGGAGGGGAAACACTGAAGCTTTCTTT.

This chain connects TRBV11-3 to TRBJ2-1; 12 bases map to TRBD2. The germline gives CDR1 SGHNT, CDR2 YENEEA. The CDR3 is 15 residues long. After removal of 5 bases from V and 5 bases from J, the junction contained 4 bases not matched to a gene. CDR3 nucleotides: TGTGCCAGCAGCACAGGACTAGCGGGGAACAATGAGCAGTTCTTC. Encoded protein: CASSTGLAGNNEQFF.

This clone was detected only once. V usage is TRBV6-5 and J usage is TRBJ1-3; D may be TRBD1 (6 bases). V lost 6 bases and J lost 1, with 13 bases in between. The germline gives CDR1 MNHEY, CDR2 SVGAGI. The CDR3 is 15 residues long. The CDR3: CASRSGGASGNTIYF. CDR3 in DNA: TGTGCCAGCAGATCCGGGGGGGCGTCTGGAAACACCATATATTTT.

The chain joins TRBV4-2 to TRBJ2-1; 10 bases are shared with TRBD2. The CDR3 spans 23 residues. CDR1 is LGHNA, CDR2 YNFKEQ, per germline. The V and J ends lost 1 base and 0 bases, in that order; junction bases with no gene match: 21. In DNA, the CDR3 is TGTGCCAGCAGCCAAGCGGGGGTAATTTATTTCGGGACTAGCGAGAGCTCCTACAATGAGCAGTTCTTC. It encodes CASSQAGVIYFGTSESSYNEQFF.

This clone occurred once. The CDR3: CASSVEGTSGKTQYF. The DNA of the CDR3 is TGTGCCAGCAGCGTAGAGGGGACTAGTGGGAAGACCCAGTACTTC. The chain is built from TRBV9 and TRBJ2-5; TRBD2 matches at 8 bases. The CDR3 totals 15 residues. Losses at the gene ends were 0 bases for V and 6 bases for J; bases not matched to a gene: 7. Germline V gives CDR1 SGDLS, CDR2 YYNGEE.

The chain has TRBV29-1 and TRBJ2-5; 7 bases match TRBD1. The germline gives CDR1 SQVTM, CDR2 ANQGSEA. V shed 6 bases, J shed 5 bases, and the junction held 6 bases outside the gene matches. The CDR3 loop spans 12 amino acids. This CDR3 is CSVQDRVETQYF. Here the CDR3 DNA reads TGCAGCGTCCAAGACAGGGTCGAGACCCAGTACTTC.

This CDR3 reads CASSSVAGPYNEQFF. The CDR3 region has the DNA TGTGCCAGCAGCTCCGTAGCGGGGCCCTACAATGAGCAGTTCTTC. V and J are TRBV7-3 and TRBJ2-1, with TRBD2 matching over 8 bases. There are 15 residues in the CDR3. Germline-derived CDR1 and CDR2 are SGHTA and FQGTGA. With V trimmed by 4 bases and J by 2 bases, 4 bases remained unmatched.

The V call is TRBV6-5, the J call TRBJ1-1; D is ambiguous. This CDR3 region has 14 residues. Germline V lookup: CDR1 MNHEY, CDR2 SVGAGI. The ends were cut back, 5 bases at V and 4 bases at J, with 14 bases in the middle. CDR3 DNA: TGTGCCAGCAGTCTACAGACGACGAGCACTGAAGCTTTCTTT. Protein: CASSLQTTSTEAFF.

This sequence joins TRBV2 and TRBJ1-2; D is uncertain. Germline V gives CDR1 SNHLY, CDR2 FYNNEI. The V gene lost 3 bases and the J gene lost 2 bases, with 13 bases spanning the gap. This CDR3 has 15 amino acids. The DNA for the CDR3 is TGTGCCAGCAGTGACTTAGGGAGCCTAAACTATGGCTACACCTTC. Protein: CASSDLGSLNYGYTF.

This sequence joins TRBV27 and TRBJ1-6, with 7 bases identical to TRBD1. Germline V gene data show CDR1 as MNHEY and CDR2 as SMNVEV (reference sequence). The CDR3 has 15 residues. Unmatched junction bases numbered 8, after V lost 5 bases and J lost 7 bases. CDR3 in amino acids: CASSPDRVTNSPLHF. The CDR3 DNA sequence: TGTGCCAGCAGTCCCGACAGGGTCACAAATTCACCCCTCCACTTT.

CDR3 coding DNA: TGCGCCAGCAGAGGGGGACAGGGGCCCCTCTACGAGCAGTACTTC. Translated: CASRGGQGPLYEQYF. The chain uses TRBV5-1 and TRBJ2-7, with 10 bases matching TRBD1. Germline values: CDR1 SGHRS, CDR2 YFSETQ. J gave up 3 bases and V 5 bases, and 8 bases lay outside the gene matches. The length of the CDR3 is 15 residues.

V and J are TRBV12-3 or TRBV12-4 and TRBJ1-2; 7 bases agree with TRBD1. V trimming: 5 bases; J trimming: 7 bases; junction bases outside the gene matches: 4. The CDR3 spans 12 residues. The CDR3: CASSPQGGGYTF. The CDR3 DNA follows: TGTGCCAGCAGTCCGCAGGGGGGTGGCTACACCTTC.

The J gene is TRBJ2-3, the V gene TRBV5-4, with 13 nucleotides matching TRBD2. V lost 4 bases to trimming and J lost 6 bases; unmatched junction nucleotides: 2. Looked up from germline, CDR1 is SGHNT and CDR2 is YYREEE (reference sequence). The CDR3 consists of 14 residues. CDR3 residues: CASSPTSGRDTQYF. The CDR3 DNA follows: TGTGCCAGCAGCCCGACTAGCGGGAGGGATACGCAGTATTTT.

This clone was counted once. The chain employs TRBV15 and TRBJ2-5; TRBD2 matches at 10 bases. The ends lost 2 bases at V and 2 bases at J; junction bases unmatched: 5. Germline loops: CDR1 LNHNV, CDR2 YYDKDF (reference sequence). This CDR3 is built from 16 residues. This CDR3 is CATSRPTSGAQETQYF. The CDR3 DNA reads as TGTGCCACCAGCAGACCCACTAGCGGGGCTCAAGAGACCCAGTACTTC. The complete variable domain, with remaining parts taken from reference TRBV15 and TRBJ2-5, reads DAMVIQNPRYQVTQFGKPVTLSCSQTLNHNVMYWYQQKSSQAPKLLFHYYDKDFNNEADTPDNFQSRRPNTSFCFLDIRSPGLGDTAMYLCATSRPTSGAQETQYFGPGTRLLVL.

The chain uses TRBV5-4 and TRBJ1-2; D is unclear. Trimming took off 0 bases at V and 0 bases at J, with 6 bases between the two ends. Germline CDR1 and CDR2: SGHNT and YYREEE (reference sequence). The CDR3 runs to 14 residues. CDR3 nucleotides: TGTGCCAGCAGCTTGGTGTCAGCTAACTATGGCTACACCTTC. Translation gives CASSLVSANYGYTF.

This clone has at least ten counts. V is TRBV4-2 and J is TRBJ2-7; TRBD2 agrees at 7 bases. With V trimmed by 2 bases and J by 5 bases, 12 bases remained unmatched. CDR3 size: 16 residues. Germline CDR1 LGHNA, CDR2 YNFKEQ. CDR3 nucleotides: TGTGCCAGCAGCCAAAGCATGATGGCGGGAGTAGACGAGCAGTACTTC. Translation gives CASSQSMMAGVDEQYF.

By sample share, this clone is large. The chain links TRBV5-3 to TRBJ1-2, with 7 nucleotides matching TRBD1. TRBV5-3 falls under the ORF class, with uncertain function. CDR3 length: 14 amino acids. V trimming: 3 bases; J trimming: 4 bases; junction bases outside the gene matches: 6. The CDR3 loop is CARSCPTGVYGYTF. Written as DNA, the CDR3 is TGTGCCAGAAGCTGCCCCACAGGGGTCTATGGCTACACCTTC.

The V and J genes are TRBV12-5 and TRBJ2-1, with TRBD2 matching 11 bases. After removal of 9 bases from V and 8 bases from J, the junction contained 6 bases not matched to a gene. Per germline, CDR1 LGHNT and CDR2 FRNRAP. The CDR3 has 13 residues. Written as DNA, the CDR3 is TGTGCTAGCAGGACTAGCGGGTTTGATGAGCAGTTCTTC. Its translation: CASRTSGFDEQFF.

This chain uses TRBV7-8 with TRBJ1-5; TRBD1 agrees at 11 bases. CDR3 length equals 19 residues. CDR1 is SGHVS, CDR2 FQNEAQ, per germline. The V gene end was trimmed by 2 bases and the J gene end by 0 bases; junction bases not matched to a gene: 9. The CDR3 loop reads CASSLLGQGVSYSNQPQHF. The CDR3 DNA reads as TGTGCCAGCAGCTTATTGGGACAGGGGGTCTCCTATAGCAATCAGCCCCAGCATTTT.

This sequence joins TRBV5-6 and TRBJ1-1; D may be TRBD1 (5 bases). The V end lost 3 bases, the J end lost 5 bases, and 14 bases lay between the germline ends. Germline V lookup: CDR1 SGHDT, CDR2 YYEEEE. This CDR3 has 14 amino acids. The CDR3 here is CASSSQGRRTEAFF. CDR3 DNA sequence: TGTGCCAGCAGCTCCCAGGGTCGAAGAACTGAAGCTTTCTTT.

The rearrangement joins TRBV7-3 to TRBJ1-1; perhaps TRBD1 as D (5 bases). This CDR3 contains 13 residues. Germline V gene sequence: CDR1 SGHTA, CDR2 FQGTGA. V was trimmed by 5 bases and J by 1 base, leaving 8 bases between them. The CDR3 DNA follows: TGTGCCAGCAGCCCCCAGGGGAACACTGAAGCTTTCTTT. This encodes CASSPQGNTEAFF.

V and J are TRBV19 and TRBJ1-5; 8 nucleotides match TRBD1. The CDR3 runs to 15 residues. Looked up from germline, CDR1 is LNHDA and CDR2 is SQIVND (reference sequence). V dropped 3 bases and J dropped 3; count of bases not matched to a gene: 4. The CDR3 nucleotides are TGTGCCAGTAGTATCGGCAGGGGGCCCAATCAGCCCCAGCATTTT. Its translation: CASSIGRGPNQPQHF.